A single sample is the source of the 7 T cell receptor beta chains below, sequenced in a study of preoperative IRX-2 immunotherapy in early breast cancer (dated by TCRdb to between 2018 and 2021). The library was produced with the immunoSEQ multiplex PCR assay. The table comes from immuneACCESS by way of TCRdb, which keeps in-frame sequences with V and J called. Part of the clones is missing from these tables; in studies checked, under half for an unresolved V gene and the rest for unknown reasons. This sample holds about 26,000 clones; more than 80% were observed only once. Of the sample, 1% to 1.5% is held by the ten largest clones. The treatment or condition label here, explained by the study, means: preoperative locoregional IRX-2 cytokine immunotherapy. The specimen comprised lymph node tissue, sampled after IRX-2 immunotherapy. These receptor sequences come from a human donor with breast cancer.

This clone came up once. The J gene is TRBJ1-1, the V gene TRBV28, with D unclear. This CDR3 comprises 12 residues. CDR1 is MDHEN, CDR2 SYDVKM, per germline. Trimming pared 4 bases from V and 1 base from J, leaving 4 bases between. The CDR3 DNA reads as TGTGCCAGCAGTTCACCGAACACTGAAGCTTTCTTT. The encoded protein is CASSSPNTEAFF.

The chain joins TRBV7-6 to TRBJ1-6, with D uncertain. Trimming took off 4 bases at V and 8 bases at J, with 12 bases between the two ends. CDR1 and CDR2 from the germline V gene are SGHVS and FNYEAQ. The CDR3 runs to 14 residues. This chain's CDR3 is CASSYRGADSPLHF. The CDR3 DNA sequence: TGTGCCAGCAGCTATCGGGGAGCGGATTCACCCCTCCACTTT.

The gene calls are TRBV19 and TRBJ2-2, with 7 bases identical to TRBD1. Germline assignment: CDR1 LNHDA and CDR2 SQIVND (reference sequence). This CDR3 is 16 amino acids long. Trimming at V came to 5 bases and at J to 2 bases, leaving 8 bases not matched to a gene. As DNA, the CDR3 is TGTGCCAGTAGTTCGCCCGGGACAGCAAACACCGGGGAGCTGTTTTTT. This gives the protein CASSSPGTANTGELFF.

The CDR3 DNA is TGTGCCACCAGCAGAGATCGGGGCACTAATGAAAAACTGTTTTTT. Translating gives CATSRDRGTNEKLFF. This sequence joins TRBV15 and TRBJ1-4; tentative D call: TRBD1 (5 bases). This CDR3 has 15 amino acids. Germline CDR1 reads LNHNV; CDR2 reads YYDKDF (reference sequence). Trimming took off 0 bases at V and 2 bases at J, with 7 bases between the two ends.

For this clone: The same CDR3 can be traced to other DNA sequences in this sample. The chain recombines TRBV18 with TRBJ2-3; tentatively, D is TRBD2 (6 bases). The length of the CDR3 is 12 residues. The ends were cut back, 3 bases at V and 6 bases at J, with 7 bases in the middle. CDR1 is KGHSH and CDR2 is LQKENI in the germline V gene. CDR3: CASSPGGDTQYF. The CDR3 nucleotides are TGTGCCAGCTCACCCGGGGGTGATACGCAGTATTTT.

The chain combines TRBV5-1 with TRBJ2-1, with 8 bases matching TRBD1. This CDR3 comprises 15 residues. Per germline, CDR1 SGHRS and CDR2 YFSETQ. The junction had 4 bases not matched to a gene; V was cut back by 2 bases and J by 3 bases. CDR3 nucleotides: TGCGCCAGCAGCTTTGGACAGGGTCTCTACAATGAGCAGTTCTTC. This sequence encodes CASSFGQGLYNEQFF.

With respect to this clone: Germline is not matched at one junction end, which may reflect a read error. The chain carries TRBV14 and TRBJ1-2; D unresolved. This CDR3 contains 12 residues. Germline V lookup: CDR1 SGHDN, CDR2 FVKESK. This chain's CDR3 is CASSQDSYRYTF. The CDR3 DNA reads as TGTGCCAGCAGCCAAGACAGCTATCGCTACACCTTC.